This passage covers 4 T cell receptor beta chains from one sample sequenced in a study of blood T cell repertoires in COVID-19. Profiling relied on immunoSEQ multiplex PCR, and the TCRdb table lists in-frame clones only, not all of them. The sample records a few hundred thousand clones, around four fifths being singletons. The sample consisted of peripheral blood. The source is a man aged 55 to 70 who had recovered from COVID-19.

This clone was counted once. The CDR3 coding sequence is TGTGCCAGCAGCCAAGTTCCAGCGGGAGTGTTTACCGGGGAGCTGTTTTTT. This gives the protein CASSQVPAGVFTGELFF. The J gene is TRBJ2-2, the V gene TRBV3-1 (or the pseudogene TRBV3-2); 8 bases agree with TRBD2. The CDR3 consists of 17 residues. The trim removed 1 base at V and 5 bases at J, leaving 9 bases unmatched. CDR1 and CDR2 (germline): LGHDT, YNNKEL (reference sequence).

The chain joins TRBV2 to TRBJ1-1; possible D gene TRBD1, 5 bases. The V and J ends lost 7 bases and 1 base respectively, with 16 bases between them. Germline V gene sequence: CDR1 SNHLY, CDR2 FYNNEI. This CDR3 is 15 amino acids long. In DNA form, the CDR3 reads TGTGCCAGCACCCCGCTCACAGGTTCGAACACTGAAGCTTTCTTT. This codes for CASTPLTGSNTEAFF.

Only one count was recorded for this clone. V usage is TRBV19 and J usage is TRBJ2-1; TRBD1 is a possible D gene (6 bases). Deletions cut 6 bases from V and 4 bases from J, with 19 bases between. Germline V lookup: CDR1 LNHDA, CDR2 SQIVND (reference sequence). CDR3 length: 16 amino acids. For the CDR3, the DNA is TGTGCCAGTAGCCCTTCAGGGGCTAGGAGGTACAATGAGCAGTTCTTC. Residues: CASSPSGARRYNEQFF.

With regard to this clone: This specimen includes other DNA sequences encoding the same CDR3. The chain's CDR3 is CSVDRGNTEAFF. The CDR3 DNA reads TGCAGCGTTGATAGAGGGAACACTGAAGCTTTCTTT. V usage is TRBV29-1 and J usage is TRBJ1-1, with D unclear. This CDR3 has 12 residues. V was clipped by 3 bases and J by 1 base, with 6 bases between them. Germline lookup yields CDR1 SQVTM and CDR2 ANQGSEA.